This section outlines one T cell receptor (beta chain) sequence together with its context. Its antigen remains unidentified. The data derive from a study of cytomegalovirus exposure and HLA in healthy donors. Study-level findings and limits: Reports credit the classifier with highly specific, highly sensitive diagnosis of cytomegalovirus status.

The PCR contained 60 Vbeta and 13 Jbeta primers. This table comes from immunoSEQ multiplex PCR, and its TCRdb copy is limited to in-frame clones, with some not included. The data hold about 100,000 clones, with around three quarters observed a single time. There are 13 residues in the CDR3. Trimming took 1 base from V and 2 from J, leaving 7 bases between them. Germline lookup yields CDR1 SQVTM and CDR2 ANQGSEA. The sequence was collected from a female donor in good health and CMV-seropositive. Sequenced: PBMCs. The chain couples TRBV29-1 to TRBJ2-3, with D unresolved. The CDR3 region is CSVEARLTDTQYF. The CDR3, as DNA: TGCAGCGTTGAAGCCAGGCTCACAGATACGCAGTATTTT.